These 6 T cell receptor beta chains share one sample of origin, sequenced in a study of T cell responses to AZD1222 COVID-19 vaccine. Using immunoSEQ multiplex PCR, the repertoire was profiled, and TCRdb retains in-frame clones only, with some absent. The data contain fewer than 150,000 clones, roughly nine tenths of them singletons. The sequences come from peripheral blood, collected on day 0 of AZD1222 vaccination. The source is an adult in good health.

The V call is TRBV6-1, the J call TRBJ2-2; no clear D. Trimming pared 0 bases from V and 2 bases from J, leaving 7 bases between. The CDR3 runs 15 residues. The germline V gene has CDR1 MNHNS and CDR2 SASEGT. The CDR3 is CASSEAPANTGELFF. The CDR3 nucleotides read TGTGCCAGCAGTGAAGCCCCAGCTAACACCGGGGAGCTGTTTTTT.

This clone was found a few times. This chain uses TRBV5-4 with TRBJ1-6, with D tentatively TRBD1 (6 bases). CDR1 and CDR2 from the germline V gene are SGHNT and YYREEE (reference sequence). Trimming left V 0 bases short and J 5 bases short, with 6 bases between. The CDR3 has 14 residues. CDR3 in DNA: TGTGCCAGCAGCTTGGGACAGGATAATTCACCCCTCCACTTT. It codes for CASSLGQDNSPLHF.

This chain connects TRBV11-1 to TRBJ2-7; D is ambiguous. In germline, CDR1 is SGHAT, CDR2 FQDESV (reference sequence). CDR3 length: 14 amino acids. The V end was cut by 2 bases, the J end by 4 bases, with 12 bases between. Here the CDR3 DNA reads TGTGCCAGCAGCTTATCTCCCGGCGGATACGAGCAGTACTTC. It translates to CASSLSPGGYEQYF.

V is TRBV27 and J is TRBJ2-3; 16 bases are shared with TRBD2. CDR3 length: 21 residues. Germline CDR1 reads MNHEY; CDR2 reads SMNVEV (reference sequence). The V and J ends lost 5 bases and 1 base, in that order; junction bases with no gene match: 15. This chain's CDR3 is CASSNLGTSGGVSQGTDTQYF. The CDR3 DNA is TGTGCCAGCAGTAACCTTGGGACTAGCGGGGGGGTGTCACAGGGCACAGATACGCAGTATTTT.

J is TRBJ1-2 and V is TRBV19, with D possibly TRBD1 on 5 matching bases. CDR1 and CDR2 (germline): LNHDA, SQIVND (reference sequence). Deletions cut 1 base from V and 4 bases from J, with 13 bases between. This CDR3 has 15 residues. This chain's CDR3 is CASSIAETEPYGYTF. CDR3 bases: TGTGCCAGTAGTATAGCAGAGACAGAACCCTATGGCTACACCTTC.

J is TRBJ2-3 and V is TRBV24-1; D gene unclear. Trimming pared 0 bases from V and 2 bases from J, leaving 20 bases between. The CDR3 runs 19 residues. Looked up from germline, CDR1 is KGHDR and CDR2 is SFDVKD. The CDR3 DNA follows: TGTGCCACCAGTGATTTGCGAGTACGGACGGGTCTCGTCACAGATACGCAGTATTTT. This translates into CATSDLRVRTGLVTDTQYF.